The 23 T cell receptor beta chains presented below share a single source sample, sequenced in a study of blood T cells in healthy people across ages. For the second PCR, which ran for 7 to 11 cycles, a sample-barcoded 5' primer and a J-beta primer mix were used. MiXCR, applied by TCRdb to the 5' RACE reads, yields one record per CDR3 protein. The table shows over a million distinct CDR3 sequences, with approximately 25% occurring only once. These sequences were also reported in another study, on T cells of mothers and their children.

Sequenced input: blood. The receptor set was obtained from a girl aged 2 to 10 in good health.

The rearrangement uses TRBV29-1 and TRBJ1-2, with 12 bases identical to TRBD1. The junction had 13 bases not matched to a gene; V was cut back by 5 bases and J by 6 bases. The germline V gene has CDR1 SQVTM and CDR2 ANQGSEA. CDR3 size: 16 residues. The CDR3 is CSVPLPGTGGIDGYTF. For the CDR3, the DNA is TGCAGCGTTCCACTCCCCGGGACAGGGGGCATTGATGGCTACACCTTC.

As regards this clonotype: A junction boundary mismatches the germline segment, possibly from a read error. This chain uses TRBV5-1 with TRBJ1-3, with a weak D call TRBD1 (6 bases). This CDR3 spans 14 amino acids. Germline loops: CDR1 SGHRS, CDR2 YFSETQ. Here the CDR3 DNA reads TGCGCCGGCAGCTGGGGGGACATCGGAAACACCATATATTTT. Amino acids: CAGSWGDIGNTIYF.

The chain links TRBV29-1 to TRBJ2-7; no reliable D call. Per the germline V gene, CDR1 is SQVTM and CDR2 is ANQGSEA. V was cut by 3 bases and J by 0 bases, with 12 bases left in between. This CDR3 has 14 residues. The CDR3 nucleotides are TGCAGCGTTGATCGAGGAGACGGCTCCTACGAGCAGTACTTC. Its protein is CSVDRGDGSYEQYF.

CDR3 nucleotides: TGCAGCGTGGACCTATCCGGGACAGGGAGGGTCCTGACTTTC. Residues: CSVDLSGTGRVLTF. The V and J genes are TRBV29-1 and TRBJ2-6, with 9 positions matching TRBD1. The CDR3 runs to 14 residues. The ends lost 6 bases at V and 13 bases at J; junction bases unmatched: 13. CDR1 is SQVTM, CDR2 ANQGSEA, per germline.

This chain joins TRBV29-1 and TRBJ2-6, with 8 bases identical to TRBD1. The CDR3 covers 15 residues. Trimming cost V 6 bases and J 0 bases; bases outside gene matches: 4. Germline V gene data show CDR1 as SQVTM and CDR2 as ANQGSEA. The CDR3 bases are TGCAGCGTCAGGGGGCTAAACTCTGGGGCCAACGTCCTGACTTTC. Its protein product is CSVRGLNSGANVLTF.

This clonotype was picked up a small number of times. The CDR3 loop is CSVEEETRRGDSYEQYF. CDR3 DNA sequence: TGCAGCGTTGAAGAGGAGACTAGACGGGGGGACTCCTACGAGCAGTACTTC. The genes are TRBV29-1 and TRBJ2-5; 7 positions match TRBD2. The J call is uncertain, as TRBJ2-7 better fits the DNA end. The CDR3 totals 17 residues. From germline, CDR1 is SQVTM and CDR2 ANQGSEA.

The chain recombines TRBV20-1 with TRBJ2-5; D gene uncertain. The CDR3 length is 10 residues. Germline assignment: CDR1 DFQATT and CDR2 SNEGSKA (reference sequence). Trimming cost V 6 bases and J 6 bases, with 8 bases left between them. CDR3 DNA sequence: TGCAGTGCCTCAGAACAGACCCAGTACTTC. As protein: CSASEQTQYF.

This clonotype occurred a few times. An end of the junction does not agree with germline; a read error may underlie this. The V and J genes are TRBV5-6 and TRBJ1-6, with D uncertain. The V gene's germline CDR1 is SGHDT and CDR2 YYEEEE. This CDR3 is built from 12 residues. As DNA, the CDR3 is TGTGCCAGCAGCTTGGCCGGTTCACCCCTCTACTTT. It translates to CASSLAGSPLYF.

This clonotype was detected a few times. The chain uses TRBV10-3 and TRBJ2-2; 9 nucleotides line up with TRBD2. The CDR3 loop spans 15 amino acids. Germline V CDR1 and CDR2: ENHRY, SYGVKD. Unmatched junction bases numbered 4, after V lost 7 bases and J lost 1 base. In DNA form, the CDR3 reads TGTGCCATCACCTCGACTAGCGGGAACACCGGGGAGCTGTTTTTT. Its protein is CAITSTSGNTGELFF.

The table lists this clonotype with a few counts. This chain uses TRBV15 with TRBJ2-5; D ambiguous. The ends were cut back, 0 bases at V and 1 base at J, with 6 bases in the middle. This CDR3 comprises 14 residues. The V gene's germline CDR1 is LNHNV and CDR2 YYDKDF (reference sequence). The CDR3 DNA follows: TGTGCCACCAGCAGAGATCGGTCCCAAGAGACCCAGTACTTC. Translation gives CATSRDRSQETQYF.

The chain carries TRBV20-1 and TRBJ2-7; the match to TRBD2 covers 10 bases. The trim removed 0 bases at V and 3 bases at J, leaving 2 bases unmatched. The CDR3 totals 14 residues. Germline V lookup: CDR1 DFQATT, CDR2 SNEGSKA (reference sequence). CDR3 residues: CSARELAGDYEQYF. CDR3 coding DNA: TGCAGTGCTAGAGAGCTAGCGGGGGACTACGAGCAGTACTTC.

The CDR3 protein is CASSPHGQGEYYGYTF. DNA of the CDR3: TGTGCCAGCAGTCCCCACGGACAGGGCGAGTACTATGGCTACACCTTC. The V gene is TRBV12-3 or TRBV12-4, the J gene TRBJ1-2; 8 positions match TRBD1. J was trimmed by 3 bases and V by 5 bases; bases with no gene match: 11. This CDR3 spans 16 amino acids.

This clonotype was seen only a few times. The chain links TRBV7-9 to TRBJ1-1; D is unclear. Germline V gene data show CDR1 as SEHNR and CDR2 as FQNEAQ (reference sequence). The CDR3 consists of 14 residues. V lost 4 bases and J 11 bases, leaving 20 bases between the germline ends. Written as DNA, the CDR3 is TGTGCCAGCAGCTCCCAACCGGGAAGTGAGAGTGCTTTCTTT. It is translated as CASSSQPGSESAFF.

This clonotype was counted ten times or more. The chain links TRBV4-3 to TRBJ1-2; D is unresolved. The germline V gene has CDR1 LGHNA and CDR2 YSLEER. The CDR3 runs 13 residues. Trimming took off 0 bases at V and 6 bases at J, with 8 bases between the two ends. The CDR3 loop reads CASSQETRNGYTF. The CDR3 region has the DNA TGCGCCAGCAGCCAAGAGACGCGGAATGGCTACACCTTC.

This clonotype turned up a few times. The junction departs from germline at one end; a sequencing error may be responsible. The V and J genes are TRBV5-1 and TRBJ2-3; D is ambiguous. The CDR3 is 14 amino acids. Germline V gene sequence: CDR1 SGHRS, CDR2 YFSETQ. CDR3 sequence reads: CAGSLQLIPDTQYF. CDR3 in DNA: TGCGCCGGCAGCTTGCAGTTAATCCCAGATACGCAGTATTTT.

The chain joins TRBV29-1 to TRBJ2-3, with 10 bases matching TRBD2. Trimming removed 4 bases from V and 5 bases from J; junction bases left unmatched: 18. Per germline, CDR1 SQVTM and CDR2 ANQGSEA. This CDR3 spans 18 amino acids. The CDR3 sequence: CSVVRLAGELEYEDTQYF. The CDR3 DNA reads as TGCAGCGTTGTTAGGCTAGCGGGGGAGCTCGAGTATGAAGATACGCAGTATTTT.

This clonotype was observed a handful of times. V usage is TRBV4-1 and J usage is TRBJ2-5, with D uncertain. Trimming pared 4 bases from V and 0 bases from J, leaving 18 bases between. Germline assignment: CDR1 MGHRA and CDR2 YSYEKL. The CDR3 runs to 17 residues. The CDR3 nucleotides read TGCGCCAGCAGCCTGATAAGCAAGCGCGCAGACCAAGAGACCCAGTACTTC. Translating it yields CASSLISKRADQETQYF.

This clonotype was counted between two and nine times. The CDR3 spells CSARALDGGLTGELFF. CDR3 bases: TGCAGTGCTAGGGCTTTGGACGGGGGGCTCACCGGGGAGCTGTTTTTT. This sequence joins TRBV20-1 and TRBJ2-2, with D possibly matching TRBD2 (7 bases). CDR3 length: 16 residues. The V and J ends lost 3 bases and 4 bases respectively, with 18 bases between them. Germline-derived CDR1 and CDR2 are DFQATT and SNEGSKA (reference sequence).

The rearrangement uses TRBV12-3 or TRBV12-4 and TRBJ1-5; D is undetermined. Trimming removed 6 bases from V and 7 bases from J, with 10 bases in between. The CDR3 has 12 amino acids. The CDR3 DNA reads TGTGCCAGCAGCCAGTCCCGACAGCCCCAGCATTTT. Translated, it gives CASSQSRQPQHF.

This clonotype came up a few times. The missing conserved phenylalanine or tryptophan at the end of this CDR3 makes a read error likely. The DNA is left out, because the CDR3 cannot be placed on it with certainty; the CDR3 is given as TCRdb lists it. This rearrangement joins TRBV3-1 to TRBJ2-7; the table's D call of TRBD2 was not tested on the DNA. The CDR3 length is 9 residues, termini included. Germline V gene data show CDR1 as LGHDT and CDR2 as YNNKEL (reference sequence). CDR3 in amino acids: CASSPGLAG.

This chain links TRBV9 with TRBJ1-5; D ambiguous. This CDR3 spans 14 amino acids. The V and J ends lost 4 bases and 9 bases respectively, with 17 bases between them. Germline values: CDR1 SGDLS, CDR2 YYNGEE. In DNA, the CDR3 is TGTGCCAGCAGCCCAGAGGGTCCGCCCGGGCCCCAGCATTTT. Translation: CASSPEGPPGPQHF.

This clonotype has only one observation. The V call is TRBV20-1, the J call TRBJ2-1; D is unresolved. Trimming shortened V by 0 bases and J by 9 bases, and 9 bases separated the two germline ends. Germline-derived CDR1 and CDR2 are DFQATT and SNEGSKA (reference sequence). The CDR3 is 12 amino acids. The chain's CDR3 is CSARDLTTEQFF. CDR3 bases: TGCAGTGCTAGAGATCTAACTACTGAGCAGTTCTTC.

The CDR3 loop reads CSASPSGKQETQYF. CDR3 nucleotide sequence: TGCAGTGCTAGTCCTAGCGGGAAACAAGAGACCCAGTACTTC. The chain has TRBV20-1 and TRBJ2-5; 9 bases agree with TRBD2. The CDR3 runs to 14 residues. CDR1 is DFQATT and CDR2 is SNEGSKA in the germline V gene (reference sequence). V lost 3 bases, J lost 2 bases, and 4 bases stayed unmatched.